Below, 16 T cell receptor beta chains from the same sample are listed, as sequenced in a study of T cell repertoires in cytomegalovirus infection (dated by TCRdb to between 2018 and 2021). TCRdb records Illumina HiSeq 1500 as the sequencer. TCRdb handled the public reads itself, with Q25 trimming in fastp and clone calling in MiXCR, and kept productive beta chains. Here each entry gathers all rows of one CDR3 protein and keeps the most common genes and DNA. Counted in this sample were over 300,000 distinct CDR3 sequences; 9% to 9.5% of them appeared once. The top ten constitute roughly 4.5% of the sample. Sequenced input: PBMCs. Receptors originate from a human donor in good health (CMV status not recorded). Some clones in this sample may be carry-over from other donors' samples.

This clonotype was recorded at least ten times. This chain joins TRBV12-3 or TRBV12-4 and TRBJ1-5, with a possible D match to TRBD1 (6 bases). The V end lost 1 base, the J end lost 7 bases, and 14 bases lay between the germline ends. The length of the CDR3 is 15 residues. The CDR3 reads CASSLVGGAPQPQHF. CDR3 DNA sequence: TGTGCCAGCAGTTTAGTCGGGGGCGCCCCGCAGCCCCAGCATTTT.

This clonotype was counted between two and nine times. The J gene is TRBJ2-7, the V gene TRBV20-1; tentatively, D is TRBD2 (6 bases). The CDR3 extends over 14 amino acids. Trimming removed 3 bases from V and 0 bases from J, with 12 bases in between. Germline assignment: CDR1 DFQATT and CDR2 SNEGSKA (reference sequence). CDR3 in DNA: TGCAGTGCTAGTGGGGAGGAGAGCTCCTACGAGCAGTACTTC. This codes for CSASGEESSYEQYF.

In its sample, this clonotype was seen many times. This sequence joins TRBV7-2 and TRBJ1-5, with TRBD1 as a possible D gene (5 bases). Trimming took 5 bases from V and 3 from J, leaving 14 bases between them. The CDR3 is 15 residues long. Germline loops: CDR1 SGHTA, CDR2 FQGNSA. The DNA of the CDR3 is TGTGCCAGCAGCGAATCCGACAGTCCCAATCAGCCCCAGCATTTT. This translates into CASSESDSPNQPQHF.

This clonotype was counted a single time. The rearrangement uses TRBV6-2 or TRBV6-3 and TRBJ2-2; 7 bases map to TRBD2. J was trimmed by 3 bases and V by 7 bases; bases with no gene match: 14. The CDR3 is made up of 17 amino acids. Germline loops: CDR1 MNHEY, CDR2 SVGEGT. The CDR3 DNA follows: TGTGCCAGCACTTTCATCAGTAGCGGGCCTTACACCGGGGAGCTGTTTTTT. Its translation: CASTFISSGPYTGELFF.

This clonotype showed up many times. The chain couples TRBV4-2 to TRBJ1-5, with D possibly TRBD1 on 6 matching bases. Trimming removed 3 bases from V and 0 bases from J, with 6 bases in between. This CDR3 contains 14 residues. CDR1 and CDR2 (germline): LGHNA, YNFKEQ. This CDR3 reads CASSQGASNQPQHF. The CDR3 region has the DNA TGTGCCAGCAGCCAGGGGGCTAGCAATCAGCCCCAGCATTTT.

This chain connects TRBV7-3 to TRBJ2-7, with 7 bases that match TRBD1. After removal of 2 bases from V and 7 bases from J, the junction contained 17 bases not matched to a gene. This CDR3 comprises 17 residues. Germline loops: CDR1 SGHTA, CDR2 FQGTGA. CDR3 region: CASSLGEGAQPFGEQYF. CDR3 coding DNA: TGTGCCAGCAGCTTAGGCGAGGGGGCACAGCCTTTTGGGGAGCAGTACTTC.

This clonotype was recorded at least ten times. This chain uses TRBV7-8 with TRBJ1-4; maybe TRBD1 (5 bases). Trimming stripped 5 bases from V and 5 bases from J, with 18 bases between. Germline lookup yields CDR1 SGHVS and CDR2 FQNEAQ. This CDR3 has 16 residues. CDR3 in DNA: TGTGCCAGCAGCCCCATTAGTGGGGGTTTGAATGAAAAACTGTTTTTT. This sequence encodes CASSPISGGLNEKLFF.

This clonotype was found many times. The CDR3 nucleotides read TGTGCCAGCAGCTCCTATTACGAGCAGTACTTC. This translates into CASSSYYEQYF. V and J are TRBV7-2 and TRBJ2-7; the D is unclear. CDR1 is SGHTA and CDR2 is FQGNSA in the germline V gene. This CDR3 contains 11 residues. V was trimmed by 4 bases and J by 4 bases, leaving 5 bases between them.

This clonotype has a handful of counts. V and J are TRBV7-6 and TRBJ2-1, with 9 bases that match TRBD2. Germline values: CDR1 SGHVS, CDR2 FNYEAQ. The CDR3 loop spans 16 amino acids. The ends lost 3 bases at V and 3 bases at J; junction bases unmatched: 6. The CDR3 region has the DNA TGTGCCAGCAGCTTGACGCTAGCGGGGATCTACAATGAGCAGTTCTTC. Translated, it gives CASSLTLAGIYNEQFF. The whole variable domain, remainder taken from reference TRBV7-6 and TRBJ2-1, is GAGVSQSPRYKVTKRGQDVALRCDPISGHVSLYWYRQALGQGPEFLTYFNYEAQQDKSGLPNDRFSAERPEGSISTLTIQRTEQRDSAMYRCASSLTLAGIYNEQFFGPGTRLTVL.

The genes are TRBV28 and TRBJ1-2, with D unclear. Trimming stripped 2 bases from V and 3 bases from J, with 10 bases between. The CDR3 extends over 14 amino acids. Germline CDR1 is MDHEN and CDR2 is SYDVKM. CDR3 residues: CASSLGRIDYGYTF. DNA of the CDR3: TGTGCCAGCAGTTTAGGACGGATCGACTATGGCTACACCTTC.

On this clonotype: At one of its ends the junction is not consistent with the germline gene, which may arise from a read error. V is TRBV4-1 and J is TRBJ2-7; 11 bases line up with TRBD1. This CDR3 contains 16 residues. Germline loops: CDR1 MGHRA, CDR2 YSYEKL. The CDR3: CVILPFLPGQGDEQYF. The CDR3 region has the DNA TGTGTCATTTTGCCCTTCTTACCGGGACAGGGGGACGAGCAGTACTTC.

The chain is built from TRBV7-9 and TRBJ2-1; TRBD2 might be the D (5 bases). This CDR3 has 13 residues. V shed 1 base and J shed 14 bases, with 15 bases lying between them. The V gene's germline CDR1 is SEHNR and CDR2 FQNEAQ (reference sequence). The CDR3 coding sequence is TGTGCCAGCAGCTTAGAGGCGAGTGGGAGAAAGTTCTTC. This gives the protein CASSLEASGRKFF.

The chain joins TRBV28 to TRBJ1-4; no firm D call. This CDR3 spans 15 amino acids. V dropped 5 bases and J dropped 6 bases, with 16 bases sitting between them. CDR1 and CDR2 (germline): MDHEN, SYDVKM. The CDR3 DNA is TGTGCCAGCAGTACCTACACGGATTATGATGAAAAACTGTTTTTT. Translation gives CASSTYTDYDEKLFF.

The gene calls are TRBV28 and TRBJ1-1, with D unclear. This CDR3 spans 12 amino acids. The germline V and J ends were trimmed by 2 bases and 4 bases, with 5 bases remaining between them. From germline, CDR1 is MDHEN and CDR2 SYDVKM. CDR3 loop: CASSLALTEAFF. CDR3 DNA: TGTGCCAGCAGTTTAGCTCTCACTGAAGCTTTCTTT. Variable domain in full (rest from reference TRBV28 and TRBJ1-1): DVKVTQSSRYLVKRTGEKVFLECVQDMDHENMFWYRQDPGLGLRLIYFSYDVKMKEKGDIPEGYSVSREKKERFSLILESASTNQTSMYLCASSLALTEAFFGQGTRLTVV.

The chain employs TRBV7-9 and TRBJ2-7; no firm D call. Germline CDR1 SEHNR, CDR2 FQNEAQ (reference sequence). Trimming left V 0 bases short and J 1 base short, with 7 bases between. This CDR3 comprises 14 residues. CDR3 in amino acids: CASSLATVSYEQYF. The CDR3 region has the DNA TGTGCCAGCAGCTTAGCAACTGTATCCTACGAGCAGTACTTC. Combining the CDR3 with reference TRBV7-9 and TRBJ2-7 gives the whole variable domain DTGVSQNPRHKITKRGQNVTFRCDPISEHNRLYWYRQTLGQGPEFLTYFQNEAQLEKSRLLSDRFSAERPKGSFSTLEIQRTEQGDSAMYLCASSLATVSYEQYFGPGTRLTVT.

This clonotype has a count of ten or more. The chain is built from TRBV28 and TRBJ1-4; no clear D gene. From germline, CDR1 is MDHEN and CDR2 SYDVKM. Trimming stripped 11 bases from V and 5 bases from J, with 9 bases between. The CDR3 loop spans 11 amino acids. The chain's CDR3 is CAAIGNEKLFF. Here the CDR3 DNA reads TGTGCCGCCATAGGGAATGAAAAACTGTTTTTT. The full variable domain, in which reference TRBV28 and TRBJ1-4 provide the parts outside the CDR3, is DVKVTQSSRYLVKRTGEKVFLECVQDMDHENMFWYRQDPGLGLRLIYFSYDVKMKEKGDIPEGYSVSREKKERFSLILESASTNQTSMYLCAAIGNEKLFFGSGTQLSVL.